There are a few counts of the clone carrying this T cell receptor beta chain. Sample-barcoded 5' priming and a J-beta primer mix drove a second PCR of about 6 to 12 cycles. The yield of each sample was at least 2.5 million CDR3-containing paired-end reads. Each CDR3 protein is one row after TCRdb ran MiXCR on the 5' RACE reads. There are about 570,000 distinct CDR3 sequences in the sample; 25% to 30% occur only once, and 18% lies in the top ten. This specimen belongs to a study of blood T cells in healthy people across ages. There are 15 residues in the CDR3. Germline V gene data show CDR1 as SGHTA and CDR2 as FQGNSA. Trimming left V 2 bases short and J 9 bases short, with 17 bases between.

The chain recombines TRBV7-2 with TRBJ1-5; tentatively, D is TRBD1 (6 bases). Sequenced sample: blood. The source is a woman aged 65 to 85 in good health. The CDR3 DNA is TGTGCCAGCAGCTTATTTGTCGGGGGCATTTCGCCCCAGCATTTT. Translated, it gives CASSLFVGGISPQHF.